The 23 T cell receptor beta chains presented below share a single source sample, sequenced in a study of cytomegalovirus exposure and HLA in healthy donors. The PCR contained 60 Vbeta and 13 Jbeta primers. Only in-frame clones appear in the TCRdb table, and some are missing; sequencing was by immunoSEQ multiplex PCR. The sample includes over 100,000 clones, about three fifths of them seen just once. The sample comprised PBMCs. These receptor sequences come from a man aged 35-49 years in good health and CMV-seropositive.

This chain links TRBV18 with TRBJ1-1; TRBD1 matches at 7 bases. The CDR3 is 14 residues long. Trimming took 6 bases from V and 0 from J; bases not matched to a gene: 4. Germline values: CDR1 KGHSH, CDR2 LQKENI. Here the CDR3 reads CASSSTGVNTEAFF. The CDR3 nucleotides are TGTGCCAGCTCCTCCACAGGGGTGAACACTGAAGCTTTCTTT. Variable domain in full (rest from reference TRBV18 and TRBJ1-1): NAGVMQNPRHLVRRRGQEARLRCSPMKGHSHVYWYRQLPEEGLKFMVYLQKENIIDESGMPKERFSAEFPKEGPSILRIQQVVRGDSAAYFCASSSTGVNTEAFFGQGTRLTVV.

V gene TRBV2 combines with J gene TRBJ2-5; 10 positions match TRBD1. Trimming took 0 bases from V and 4 from J; bases not matched to a gene: 5. The CDR3 extends over 16 amino acids. Germline assignment: CDR1 SNHLY and CDR2 FYNNEI. The CDR3 bases are TGTGCCAGCAGTGAAGCGCTCGGGACAGGGGCAGAGACCCAGTACTTC. Translating it yields CASSEALGTGAETQYF.

The V gene is TRBV7-2, the J gene TRBJ2-7, with unresolved D. CDR1 is SGHTA and CDR2 is FQGNSA in the germline V gene. The CDR3 totals 13 residues. The germline V and J ends were trimmed by 0 bases and 2 bases, with 5 bases remaining between them. CDR3 sequence reads: CASSLALAYEQYF. The CDR3 DNA reads as TGTGCCAGCAGCTTAGCTCTAGCCTACGAGCAGTACTTC.

This chain uses TRBV5-1 with TRBJ2-7; 11 nucleotides match TRBD1. This CDR3 contains 15 residues. With 0 bases clipped from V and 7 bases from J, the junction kept 6 bases outside the gene matches. Germline values: CDR1 SGHRS, CDR2 YFSETQ. CDR3 residues: CASSLAGTGGLEQYF. The CDR3 nucleotides are TGCGCCAGCAGCTTGGCGGGGACAGGGGGTTTAGAGCAGTACTTC.

The gene calls are TRBV28 and TRBJ1-2, with TRBD1 matching 7 bases. Trimming cost V 4 bases and J 4 bases; bases outside gene matches: 12. CDR3 length equals 16 residues. The germline V gene encodes CDR1 MDHEN and CDR2 SYDVKM. This chain's CDR3 is CASSWNRGTRGYGYTF. The DNA for the CDR3 is TGTGCCAGCAGTTGGAACAGGGGAACTCGGGGCTATGGCTACACCTTC.

CDR3 residues: CASSLFPGGFGYTF. DNA of the CDR3: TGTGCCAGCAGCTTATTCCCAGGGGGTTTCGGCTACACCTTC. The chain recombines TRBV7-3 with TRBJ1-2; 7 nucleotides match TRBD1. CDR3 size: 14 residues. With 2 bases clipped from V and 8 bases from J, the junction kept 8 bases outside the gene matches. The germline gives CDR1 SGHTA, CDR2 FQGTGA. Full variable domain (outside the CDR3, taken from reference TRBV7-3 and TRBJ1-2): GAGVSQTPSNKVTEKGKYVELRCDPISGHTALYWYRQSLGQGPEFLIYFQGTGAADDSGLPNDRFFAVRPEGSVSTLKIQRTERGDSAVYLCASSLFPGGFGYTFGSGTRLTVV.

This chain connects TRBV5-4 to TRBJ1-5; 7 bases match TRBD1. Trimming took 4 bases from V and 4 from J; bases not matched to a gene: 8. Germline CDR1 is SGHNT and CDR2 is YYREEE (reference sequence). This CDR3 has 15 amino acids. CDR3: CASSPGQESNQPQHF. The DNA for the CDR3 is TGTGCCAGCAGCCCTGGACAGGAATCGAATCAGCCCCAGCATTTT.

The V call is TRBV9, the J call TRBJ2-2, with D possibly being TRBD1 (6 bases). CDR1 SGDLS and CDR2 YYNGEE come from the germline V gene. V lost 0 bases and J 2 bases, leaving 8 bases between the germline ends. There are 15 residues in the CDR3. The CDR3 loop reads CASSVAGHNTGELFF. The CDR3 region has the DNA TGTGCCAGCAGCGTAGCGGGACACAACACCGGGGAGCTGTTTTTT.

J is TRBJ1-5 and V is TRBV10-3; TRBD1 agrees at 11 bases. V shed 10 bases and J 1 base; nucleotides not matched to a gene: 12. The germline V gene encodes CDR1 ENHRY and CDR2 SYGVKD. The CDR3 covers 17 residues. This CDR3 is CATHGTGGSRSNQPQHF. The CDR3, as DNA: TGTGCCACCCACGGGACAGGGGGTTCTCGGAGCAATCAGCCCCAGCATTTT.

V and J are TRBV14 and TRBJ2-1; no clear D gene. V was cut by 6 bases and J by 4 bases, with 13 bases left in between. The CDR3 runs to 14 residues. The germline gives CDR1 SGHDN, CDR2 FVKESK. CDR3 DNA: TGTGCCAGCAGTACCTCGTCCGGTTACAATGAGCAGTTCTTC. Encoded protein: CASSTSSGYNEQFF.

V gene TRBV7-6 combines with J gene TRBJ2-5; TRBD2 agrees at 10 bases. J gave up 2 bases and V 5 bases, and 14 bases lay outside the gene matches. Germline V gene sequence: CDR1 SGHVS, CDR2 FNYEAQ. The CDR3 is 18 residues long. In DNA form, the CDR3 reads TGTGCCAGCAGCCAGGGAGGACTAGCGGTGCGCGTGCAAGAGACCCAGTACTTC. Translated, it gives CASSQGGLAVRVQETQYF.

This clone came up a few times. The rearrangement links TRBV7-8 to TRBJ2-5; D remains unclear. This CDR3 contains 16 residues. V lost 4 bases and J 4 bases, leaving 19 bases between the germline ends. Germline CDR1 is SGHVS and CDR2 is FQNEAQ. This chain's CDR3 is CASSSLRLLRGETQYF. The CDR3 DNA sequence: TGTGCCAGCAGCTCTCTACGGCTCTTAAGAGGAGAGACCCAGTACTTC.

This chain uses TRBV14 with TRBJ1-1; D is ambiguous. CDR1 and CDR2 from the germline V gene are SGHDN and FVKESK. The CDR3 covers 14 residues. V lost 1 base and J lost 10, with 16 bases in between. The CDR3 coding sequence is TGTGCCAGCAGCCAAGGTGGCGGTTGGTCGAGAGCTTTCTTT. Encoded protein: CASSQGGGWSRAFF.

This chain connects TRBV7-3 to TRBJ2-3, with D perhaps TRBD2 (5 bases). This CDR3 region has 15 residues. Germline loops: CDR1 SGHTA, CDR2 FQGTGA. Trimming took off 4 bases at V and 5 bases at J, with 16 bases between the two ends. CDR3 amino acids: CASSSALHGRDTQYF. The CDR3 DNA reads TGTGCCAGCAGCTCCGCCCTCCATGGGAGAGATACGCAGTATTTT.

V gene TRBV7-9 combines with J gene TRBJ1-1, with D possibly matching TRBD1 (6 bases). The CDR3 is 17 amino acids. Trimming shortened V by 1 base and J by 4 bases, and 19 bases separated the two germline ends. From germline, CDR1 is SEHNR and CDR2 FQNEAQ (reference sequence). For the CDR3, the DNA is TGTGCCAGCAGCTTAGGTGGCGGGGGGCGCGGTACCACTGAAGCTTTCTTT. It specifies CASSLGGGGRGTTEAFF.

This chain links TRBV19 with TRBJ2-4, with 7 bases matching TRBD1. With 5 bases clipped from V and 0 bases from J, the junction kept 13 bases outside the gene matches. CDR3 length equals 18 residues. Germline CDR1 reads LNHDA; CDR2 reads SQIVND (reference sequence). In DNA form, the CDR3 reads TGTGCCAGTAGTCCCTTCGGGGACAGAAAACTAGCCAAAAACATTCAGTACTTC. Protein product: CASSPFGDRKLAKNIQYF.

This clone was observed a few times. The rearrangement links TRBV11-3 to TRBJ2-7, with 7 bases lining up with TRBD1. The CDR3 totals 15 residues. Germline V gene lookup returns CDR1 SGHNT and CDR2 YENEEA. J was trimmed by 3 bases and V by 1 base; bases with no gene match: 6. DNA for the CDR3: TGTGCCAGCAGCTTAGGAAGGGGGCAGGTCTACGAGCAGTACTTC. Protein: CASSLGRGQVYEQYF.

This clone was detected a few times. The CDR3, as DNA: TGTGCCAGCAGCCGGGACAGCGGGGAGCTGTTTTTT. Its protein is CASSRDSGELFF. This chain connects TRBV6-5 to TRBJ2-2, with TRBD1 matching over 7 bases. The CDR3 runs 12 residues. The trim removed 6 bases at V and 7 bases at J, leaving 2 bases unmatched. The germline V gene encodes CDR1 MNHEY and CDR2 SVGAGI.

This clone was recorded many times. The chain combines TRBV7-3 with TRBJ2-2, with D unresolved. Germline CDR1 is SGHTA and CDR2 is FQGTGA. The CDR3 runs 14 residues. Trimming took 3 bases from V and 4 from J, leaving 9 bases between them. CDR3 sequence reads: CASSLRLATGELFF. For the CDR3, the DNA is TGTGCCAGCAGCTTGAGACTCGCCACCGGGGAGCTGTTTTTT.

The CDR3 nucleotides are TGTGCCAGCAGCTTTGGAACAGGGGCGGACTACGAGCAGTACTTC. This gives the protein CASSFGTGADYEQYF. V gene TRBV7-9 combines with J gene TRBJ2-7; 7 positions agree with TRBD1. The CDR3 has 15 amino acids. With 3 bases clipped from V and 3 bases from J, the junction kept 8 bases outside the gene matches. The germline gives CDR1 SEHNR, CDR2 FQNEAQ (reference sequence).

This chain connects TRBV13 to TRBJ2-3, with TRBD2 as a possible D gene (5 bases). The germline CDR1 and CDR2 sequences are PRHDT and FYEKMQ (reference sequence). The germline V and J ends were trimmed by 5 bases and 4 bases, with 19 bases remaining between them. The CDR3 runs 16 residues. The CDR3, as DNA: TGTGCCAGCAGCCAAGGACTTCCCCGATCCGCAGATACGCAGTATTTT. Amino acids: CASSQGLPRSADTQYF.

The chain joins TRBV19 to TRBJ1-2, with a possible D match to TRBD1 (5 bases). This CDR3 has 15 residues. Trimming stripped 9 bases from V and 4 bases from J, with 21 bases between. Germline CDR1 LNHDA, CDR2 SQIVND (reference sequence). The CDR3 coding sequence is TGTGCCAGCTCATTGGGGCAGGTTGGGGTCTATGGCTACACCTTC. This translates into CASSLGQVGVYGYTF. Full variable domain (missing parts from reference TRBV19 and TRBJ1-2): DGGITQSPKYLFRKEGQNVTLSCEQNLNHDAMYWYRQDPGQGLRLIYYSQIVNDFQKGDIAEGYSVSREKKESFPLTVTSAQKNPTAFYLCASSLGQVGVYGYTFGSGTRLTVV.

The V gene is TRBV29-1, the J gene TRBJ1-1; 7 bases agree with TRBD1. Germline values: CDR1 SQVTM, CDR2 ANQGSEA. The CDR3 spans 12 residues. Trimming took 4 bases from V and 7 from J; bases not matched to a gene: 6. In nucleotides, the CDR3 is TGCAGCGTTGGGTTGGGACAGCGTGAAGCTTTCTTT. Encoded protein: CSVGLGQREAFF.